The present entry profiles one T cell receptor beta chain with its context. The antigen is not known. The CDR3 covers 15 residues. V lost 3 bases, J lost 6 bases, and 21 bases lay in between. Germline CDR1 is SQVTM and CDR2 is ANQGSEA. This specimen belongs to a study of OX40 agonist ivuxolimab in advanced cancers. Overall study context: An agonistic anti-OX40 (CD134) antibody, ivuxolimab, was used to treat the patients. A male proportion of about 80% was recorded, with mean age approximately 64 years and range about 20 to 79. Study results and limitations: There were, on average, more expanded clones in CD8+ T cells than in CD4+. Relatively little clonal expansion, among the lowest observed, appeared in partial responders at 0.1-3.0 mg/kg.

Clones were sequenced by immunoSEQ multiplex PCR, and TCRdb holds only the in-frame ones, with some missing. The sample yields about 53,000 clones, almost 85% seen once. The sequence derives from an adult with an advanced solid tumor such as melanoma, head and neck, liver or kidney cancer. Sequenced here: CD4+ or CD8+ T cells sorted from blood, sampled in a trial of the OX40 agonist ivuxolimab. The chain has TRBV29-1 and TRBJ2-7, with a possible D match to TRBD1 (7 bases). Here the CDR3 DNA reads TGCAGCGTTGATATTGGGGGCAGGGGGGCTTCCGAGCAGTACTTC. This gives the protein CSVDIGGRGASEQYF.